This TCR beta chain was observed in a study of T-cell reconstitution after alpha-beta-depleted transplantation in children. The CDR3 has 15 amino acids. V was trimmed by 2 bases and J by 8 bases, leaving 18 bases between them. The germline V gene has CDR1 SGHTA and CDR2 FQGNSA. Unique molecular identifiers tagged the TCRbeta library. A single record per CDR3 protein comes from TCRdb applying MiXCR to the PCR reads. The sample carries approximately 350,000 distinct CDR3 sequences, 13% recorded once. This sequence joins TRBV7-2 and TRBJ1-2, with unresolved D. The material was PBMCs, obtained from the stem cell graft. The TCR was taken from a human donor who donated a stem cell graft to a child with Fanconi anemia. The DNA for the CDR3 is TGTGCCAGCAGCTTATTAGTGGCTAATGTTTTAGGCTACACCTTC. Protein: CASSLLVANVLGYTF.